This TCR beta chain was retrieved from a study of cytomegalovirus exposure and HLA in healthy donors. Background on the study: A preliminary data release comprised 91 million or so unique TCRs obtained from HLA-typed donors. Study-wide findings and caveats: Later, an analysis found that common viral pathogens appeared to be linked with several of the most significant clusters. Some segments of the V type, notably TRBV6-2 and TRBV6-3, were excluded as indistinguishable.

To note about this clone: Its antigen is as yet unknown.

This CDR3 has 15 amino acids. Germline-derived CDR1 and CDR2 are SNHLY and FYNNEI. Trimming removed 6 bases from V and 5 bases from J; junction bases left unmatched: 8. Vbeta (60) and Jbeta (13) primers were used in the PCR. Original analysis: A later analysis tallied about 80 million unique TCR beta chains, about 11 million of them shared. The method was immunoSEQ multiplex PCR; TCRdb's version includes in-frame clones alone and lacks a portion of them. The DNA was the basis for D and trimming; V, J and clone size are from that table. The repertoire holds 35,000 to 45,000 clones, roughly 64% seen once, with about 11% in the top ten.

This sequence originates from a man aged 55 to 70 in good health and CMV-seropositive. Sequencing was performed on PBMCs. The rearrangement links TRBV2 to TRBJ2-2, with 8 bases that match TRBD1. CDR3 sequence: CASRGGQALTGELFF. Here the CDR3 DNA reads TGTGCCAGCAGGGGGGGACAGGCTCTTACCGGGGAGCTGTTTTTT.